This T cell receptor beta chain was recorded in a study of blood T cell repertoires in COVID-19. Overall study: The study drew acute and convalescent COVID-19 samples from the United States, Italy and Spain. PBMCs, B-cell-depleted T cells, or T cells were the source of the cDNA or gDNA that made up the material.

The CDR3 length is 12 residues. V was trimmed by 6 bases and J by 3 bases, leaving 6 bases between them. Germline lookup yields CDR1 SNHLY and CDR2 FYNNEI. This clone was recorded once. The study recruited people aged roughly 18 to 95 years across some 23 US areas. Only in-frame clones appear in the TCRdb table, and some are missing; sequencing was by immunoSEQ multiplex PCR. The data contain some 150,000 clones, about four fifths of them seen just once; the ten biggest clones take up about 3.6%. This chain joins TRBV2 and TRBJ2-4; D is perhaps TRBD1 (5 bases). The sequence was obtained from a woman aged 50 to 65 in a cohort exposed to, infected with or recovered from COVID-19 (not recorded which). The sample consisted of PBMCs or T cells enriched from blood (not recorded which). The CDR3 region is CASSRDKNIQYF. CDR3 sequence (DNA): TGTGCCAGCAGCAGGGACAAAAACATTCAGTACTTC.